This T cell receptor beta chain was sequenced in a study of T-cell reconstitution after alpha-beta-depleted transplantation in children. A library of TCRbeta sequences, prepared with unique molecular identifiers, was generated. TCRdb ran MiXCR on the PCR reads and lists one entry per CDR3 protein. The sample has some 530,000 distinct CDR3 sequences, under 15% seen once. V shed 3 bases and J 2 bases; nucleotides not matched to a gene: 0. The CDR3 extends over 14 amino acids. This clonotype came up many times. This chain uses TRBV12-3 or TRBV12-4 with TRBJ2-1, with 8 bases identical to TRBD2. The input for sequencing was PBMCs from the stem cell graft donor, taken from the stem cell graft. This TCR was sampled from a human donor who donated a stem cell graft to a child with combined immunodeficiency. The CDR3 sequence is CASSFSGTYNEQFF. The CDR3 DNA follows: TGTGCCAGCAGTTTTAGCGGGACCTACAATGAGCAGTTCTTC.